This is a list of T cell receptor beta chains from one sample in a study of ipilimumab plus nivolumab after autologous stem cell transplantation. Clones were sequenced by immunoSEQ multiplex PCR, and TCRdb holds only the in-frame ones, with some missing. The sample records about 16,000 clones, about three quarters being singletons. The sample was PBMCs, taken in a trial of ipilimumab plus nivolumab as post-transplant consolidation. These receptors all stem from a male donor with diffuse large B-cell lymphoma. The CDR3 runs from the conserved cysteine through the conserved F or W. Fields, in order: clone size, J gene, V gene, D gene, CDR3 protein, CDR3 DNA. The D gene is left open where the match is weak. Size tells how often a clone was seen (once, few, many) or the class of an expanded clone, and some rows leave it out.

size: .; J: TRBJ1-2; V: TRBV19; D: TRBD1; CDR3: CASSSTGGEYGYTF; DNA: TGTGCCAGTAGTTCGACAGGGGGAGAGTATGGCTACACCTTC
size: .; J: TRBJ2-7; V: TRBV29-1; D: .; CDR3: CSVWDASSYEQYF; DNA: TGCAGCGTTTGGGACGCGAGCTCCTACGAGCAGTACTTC
size: .; J: TRBJ2-7; V: TRBV7-9; D: .; CDR3: CASSPGGYEQYF; DNA: TGTGCCAGCAGCCCTGGAGGCTACGAGCAGTACTTC
size: .; J: TRBJ2-3; V: TRBV5-1; D: .; CDR3: CASSQEVADTDTQYF; DNA: TGCGCCAGCAGCCAGGAGGTAGCGGACACAGATACGCAGTATTTT
size: .; J: TRBJ2-3; V: TRBV13; D: TRBD2; CDR3: CASSLGLAGSTDTQYF; DNA: TGTGCCAGCAGCTTAGGTCTAGCGGGAAGCACAGATACGCAGTATTTT
size: .; J: TRBJ2-5; V: TRBV10-1; D: .; CDR3: CASSESTLQETQYF; DNA: TGCGCCAGCAGTGAGTCTACTTTACAAGAGACCCAGTACTTC
size: once; J: TRBJ2-1; V: TRBV19; D: TRBD2; CDR3: CASSIEHWGLAGVRPYNEQFF; DNA: TGTGCCAGTAGTATAGAACACTGGGGACTAGCGGGAGTTCGGCCCTACAATGAGCAGTTCTTC
size: .; J: TRBJ2-1; V: TRBV10-3; D: .; CDR3: CAISGGVEVPYNEQFF; DNA: TGTGCCATCAGTGGGGGGGTGGAGGTCCCCTACAATGAGCAGTTCTTC
size: .; J: TRBJ1-6; V: TRBV9; D: .; CDR3: CASSVRGSNSPLHF; DNA: TGTGCCAGCAGTGTAAGGGGCTCTAATTCACCCCTCCACTTT
size: .; J: TRBJ2-3; V: TRBV10-2; D: .; CDR3: CASSESVDTQYF; DNA: TGCGCCAGCAGTGAGAGCGTGGATACGCAGTATTTT
size: once; J: TRBJ2-1; V: TRBV5-4; D: .; CDR3: CASSLAAGPYNEQFF; DNA: TGTGCCAGCAGCTTGGCGGCGGGACCCTACAATGAGCAGTTCTTC
size: few; J: TRBJ2-2; V: TRBV9; D: TRBD2; CDR3: CASRSGPGLAETGELFF; DNA: TGTGCCAGCAGAAGTGGCCCGGGACTAGCGGAAACCGGGGAGCTGTTTTTT
size: .; J: TRBJ2-5; V: TRBV7-3; D: .; CDR3: CASSLVETQYF; DNA: TGTGCCAGCAGCTTAGTGGAGACCCAGTACTTC
size: .; J: TRBJ2-6; V: TRBV5-5; D: TRBD1; CDR3: CASSGTGWSGANVLTF; DNA: TGTGCCAGCAGCGGGACAGGGTGGTCGGGGGCCAACGTCCTGACTTTC
size: .; J: TRBJ2-2; V: TRBV27; D: .; CDR3: CASSLSISGANTGELFF; DNA: TGTGCCAGCAGTTTATCGATTTCGGGGGCGAACACCGGGGAGCTGTTTTTT
size: .; J: TRBJ2-4; V: TRBV4-1; D: .; CDR3: CASSRPDGRENIQYF; DNA: TGCGCCAGCAGCCGCCCGGACGGACGGGAAAACATTCAGTACTTC
size: few; J: TRBJ2-2; V: TRBV7-3; D: .; CDR3: CASSLTGGTLGELFF; DNA: TGTGCCAGCAGCTTAACTGGGGGGACCCTCGGGGAGCTGTTTTTT
size: few; J: TRBJ2-5; V: TRBV5-5; D: TRBD2; CDR3: CASSLSGGRETQYF; DNA: TGTGCCAGCAGCTTATCGGGGGGGCGGGAGACCCAGTACTTC
size: .; J: TRBJ1-6; V: TRBV18; D: .; CDR3: CASSPNTGNSPLHF; DNA: TGTGCCAGCTCACCAAACACAGGAAATTCACCCCTCCACTTT
size: few; J: TRBJ1-2; V: TRBV4-2; D: .; CDR3: CASSQVSRSDGYTF; DNA: TGTGCCAGCAGCCAAGTGTCAAGGTCTGATGGCTACACCTTC
size: .; J: TRBJ1-3; V: TRBV6-1; D: .; CDR3: CASSEDSGNTIYF; DNA: TGTGCCAGCAGTGAGGACAGTGGAAACACCATATATTTT
size: .; J: TRBJ1-1; V: TRBV20-1; D: .; CDR3: CSALGDTEAFF; DNA: TGCAGTGCTCTTGGGGACACTGAAGCTTTCTTT
size: .; J: TRBJ1-1; V: TRBV30; D: .; CDR3: CAWDRGGNTEAFF; DNA: TGTGCCTGGGACCGGGGGGGGAACACTGAAGCTTTCTTT
size: once; J: TRBJ2-3; V: TRBV20-1; D: .; CDR3: CSATADTQYF; DNA: TGCAGTGCTACAGCAGATACGCAGTATTTT
size: .; J: TRBJ1-1; V: TRBV7-6; D: .; CDR3: CASSLATATEAFF; DNA: TGTGCCAGCAGCTTAGCAACAGCCACTGAAGCTTTCTTT
size: .; J: TRBJ1-3; V: TRBV9; D: .; CDR3: CASSAGSSNSGNTIYF; DNA: TGTGCCAGCAGCGCCGGATCCAGTAACTCTGGAAACACCATATATTTT